What follows are 16 T cell receptor beta chains derived from one specimen sequenced in a study of shared clonotypes between healthy human individuals. Naive CD8 cells lacked CD45RO and underwent positive selection for CCR7, leaving out terminally differentiated effector memory CD45RA+ cells. Profiled with immunoSEQ multiplex PCR; TCRdb holds only in-frame clones, not every one. Found here are about 610,000 clones, roughly 96% of them singletons; the top ten hold about 0.12%. Sequenced: naive CD8+ T cells sorted from blood. The receptors were gathered from a woman in her 30s in good health.

This clone showed up just once. The chain links TRBV10-3 to TRBJ2-7; D is unclear. The length of the CDR3 is 15 residues. The V end was cut by 0 bases, the J end by 6 bases, with 15 bases between. CDR1 is ENHRY and CDR2 is SYGVKD in the germline V gene. This CDR3 reads CAISESLSPFLEQYF. The CDR3 coding sequence is TGTGCCATCAGTGAGTCGTTATCACCATTCCTCGAGCAGTACTTC.

The V call is TRBV19, the J call TRBJ2-2, with 7 bases matching TRBD2. Germline-derived CDR1 and CDR2 are LNHDA and SQIVND (reference sequence). There are 15 residues in the CDR3. The V segment lost 9 bases and the J segment 5 bases; nucleotides outside the gene matches: 12. This chain's CDR3 is CASHERGGGTGELFF. The CDR3 DNA follows: TGTGCCAGCCACGAAAGGGGCGGGGGAACCGGGGAGCTGTTTTTT.

CDR3 bases: TGTGCCAGCAGCTTGGGACTAGCGGGAGGGCCTCGGGAGACCCAGTACTTC. The encoded protein is CASSLGLAGGPRETQYF. V gene TRBV5-4 combines with J gene TRBJ2-5; TRBD2 aligns across 14 bases. V lost 0 bases, J lost 5 bases, and 6 bases stayed unmatched. Germline assignment: CDR1 SGHNT and CDR2 YYREEE (reference sequence). The CDR3 contains 17 residues.

The V gene is TRBV10-3, the J gene TRBJ1-1; possibly TRBD1 for D (6 bases). V lost 1 base and J lost 0, with 12 bases in between. The CDR3 is 16 amino acids. Looked up from germline, CDR1 is ENHRY and CDR2 is SYGVKD. The CDR3 coding sequence is TGTGCCATCAGTGAGTATTGGGACACGATGAACACTGAAGCTTTCTTT. It specifies CAISEYWDTMNTEAFF.

The rearrangement uses TRBV7-9 and TRBJ2-7; D is possibly TRBD1 or TRBD2 (5 bases each). Germline V CDR1 and CDR2: SEHNR, FQNEAQ (reference sequence). The V and J ends lost 8 bases and 1 base respectively, with 15 bases between them. The CDR3 is made up of 14 amino acids. The CDR3 sequence: CASAGALHSYEQYF. As DNA, the CDR3 is TGTGCCAGCGCCGGGGCACTCCATTCCTACGAGCAGTACTTC.

The V gene is TRBV25-1, the J gene TRBJ2-2, with 8 positions matching TRBD2. Germline-derived CDR1 and CDR2 are MGHDK and SYGVNS. J was trimmed by 4 bases and V by 5 bases; bases with no gene match: 9. CDR3 length equals 16 residues. In nucleotides, the CDR3 is TGTGCCAGCAGTCAAACCGGGACTAGATTCACCGGGGAGCTGTTTTTT. It translates to CASSQTGTRFTGELFF.

The J gene is TRBJ2-7, the V gene TRBV6-6, with 7 bases lining up with TRBD2. V gave up 5 bases and J gave up 5 bases; unmatched junction bases: 3. Germline V lookup: CDR1 MNHNY, CDR2 SVGAGI (reference sequence). This CDR3 contains 12 residues. The CDR3 DNA reads as TGTGCCAGCAGTGCGGGAGTAAACGAGCAGTACTTC. Translation: CASSAGVNEQYF.

The rearrangement uses TRBV28 and TRBJ2-7; no clear D gene. Germline CDR1 reads MDHEN; CDR2 reads SYDVKM. The CDR3 consists of 13 residues. V lost 3 bases to trimming and J lost 6 bases, with 12 bases between them. The CDR3 DNA reads TGTGCCAGCAGTTTTACCCATTACTCCGAGCAGTACTTC. Protein sequence: CASSFTHYSEQYF.

The CDR3 protein is CASSLGSINEQFF. The CDR3 coding sequence is TGTGCCAGCAGTCTGGGTTCAATTAATGAGCAGTTCTTC. This rearrangement joins TRBV28 to TRBJ2-1; no reliable D call. Germline CDR1 and CDR2: MDHEN and SYDVKM. The CDR3 length is 13 residues. Between the trimmed V and J ends, which lost 5 bases and 7 bases, there was a span of 12 bases.

J is TRBJ1-2 and V is TRBV28; 8 bases map to TRBD1. Trimming cost V 11 bases and J 2 bases; bases outside gene matches: 7. This CDR3 has 13 amino acids. Germline assignment: CDR1 MDHEN and CDR2 SYDVKM. CDR3 nucleotide sequence: TGTGCCGGACAGGGATGGGGCAACTATGGCTACACCTTC. Translated, it gives CAGQGWGNYGYTF.

V and J are TRBV27 and TRBJ2-7; 13 nucleotides align to TRBD2. Trimming took 4 bases from V and 2 from J; bases not matched to a gene: 14. The CDR3 is 19 amino acids. From germline, CDR1 is MNHEY and CDR2 SMNVEV (reference sequence). In nucleotides, the CDR3 is TGTGCCAGCAGTTATTTGCAGGGGGCAGGGACTAGCGGGACCTACGAGCAGTACTTC. Translating it yields CASSYLQGAGTSGTYEQYF.

The chain joins TRBV6-6 to TRBJ1-2; 7 bases map to TRBD1. CDR3 length: 14 amino acids. V lost 5 bases, J lost 2 bases, and 5 bases stayed unmatched. The germline gives CDR1 MNHNY, CDR2 SVGAGI (reference sequence). The CDR3 loop reads CASSLDRVNYGYTF. Written as DNA, the CDR3 is TGTGCCAGCAGTCTAGACAGGGTAAACTATGGCTACACCTTC.

The chain combines TRBV9 with TRBJ2-2; D is uncertain. Trimming removed 0 bases at V and 7 bases at J, with 7 bases between. Germline CDR1 SGDLS, CDR2 YYNGEE. The CDR3 has 13 residues. The CDR3 spells CASSVDGFGELFF. The CDR3 nucleotides read TGTGCCAGCAGCGTAGACGGTTTCGGGGAGCTGTTTTTT.

The chain carries TRBV5-1 and TRBJ2-2; 7 bases are a match to TRBD2. The germline gives CDR1 SGHRS, CDR2 YFSETQ. The CDR3 has 16 amino acids. Germline trimming cut 0 bases from V and 5 bases from J; bases unmatched to any gene: 7. CDR3 in DNA: TGCGCCAGCAGCTTGGTGGCGGGAGCGGATACCGGGGAGCTGTTTTTT. Translated, it gives CASSLVAGADTGELFF.

This chain joins TRBV7-9 and TRBJ1-1; D uncertain. This CDR3 has 17 amino acids. The V end was cut by 1 base, the J end by 2 bases, with 17 bases between. Germline CDR1 SEHNR, CDR2 FQNEAQ (reference sequence). The CDR3 loop reads CASSLDFGPGINTEAFF. DNA for the CDR3: TGTGCCAGCAGCTTAGATTTTGGGCCGGGTATCAACACTGAAGCTTTCTTT.

V gene TRBV11-2 combines with J gene TRBJ1-6; D possibly corresponds to TRBD1 (5 bases). CDR3 length equals 17 residues. CDR1 SGHAT and CDR2 FQNNGV come from the germline V gene. V was shortened by 6 bases and J by 3 bases, with 18 bases between the two germline ends. The CDR3 protein is CASSLRGVPVYNSPLHF. The DNA of the CDR3 is TGTGCCAGCAGTCTGAGGGGTGTCCCTGTCTATAATTCACCCCTCCACTTT.